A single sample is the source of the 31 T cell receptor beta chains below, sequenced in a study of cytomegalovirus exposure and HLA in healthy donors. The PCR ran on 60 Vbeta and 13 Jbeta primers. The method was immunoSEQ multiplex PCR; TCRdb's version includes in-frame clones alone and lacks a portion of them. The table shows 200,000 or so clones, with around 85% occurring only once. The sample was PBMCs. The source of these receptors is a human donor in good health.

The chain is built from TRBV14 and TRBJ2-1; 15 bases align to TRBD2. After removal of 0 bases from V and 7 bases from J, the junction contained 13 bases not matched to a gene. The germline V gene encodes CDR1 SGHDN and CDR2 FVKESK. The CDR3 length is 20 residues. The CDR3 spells CASSQEQVPRTSGRGNEQFF. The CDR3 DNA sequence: TGTGCCAGCAGCCAAGAGCAGGTGCCCCGGACTAGCGGGAGGGGTAATGAGCAGTTCTTC.

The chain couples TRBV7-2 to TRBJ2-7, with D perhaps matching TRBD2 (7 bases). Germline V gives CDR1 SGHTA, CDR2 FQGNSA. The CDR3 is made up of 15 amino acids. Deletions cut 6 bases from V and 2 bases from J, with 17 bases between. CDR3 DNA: TGTGCCAGCAGACAAATGGGGGGGGCGCCCTACGAGCAGTACTTC. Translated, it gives CASRQMGGAPYEQYF. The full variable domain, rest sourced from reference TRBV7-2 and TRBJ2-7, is GAGVSQSPSNKVTEKGKDVELRCDPISGHTALYWYRQSLGQGLEFLIYFQGNSAPDKSGLPSDRFSAERTGGSVSTLTIQRTQQEDSAVYLCASRQMGGAPYEQYFGPGTRLTVT.

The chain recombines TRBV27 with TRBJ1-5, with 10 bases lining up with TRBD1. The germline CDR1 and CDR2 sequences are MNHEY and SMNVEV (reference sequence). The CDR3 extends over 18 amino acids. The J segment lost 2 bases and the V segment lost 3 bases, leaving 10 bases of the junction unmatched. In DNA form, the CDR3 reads TGTGCCAGCAGTTTCCGATATACAGGGACAGGGGGCAATCAGCCCCAGCATTTT. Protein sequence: CASSFRYTGTGGNQPQHF.

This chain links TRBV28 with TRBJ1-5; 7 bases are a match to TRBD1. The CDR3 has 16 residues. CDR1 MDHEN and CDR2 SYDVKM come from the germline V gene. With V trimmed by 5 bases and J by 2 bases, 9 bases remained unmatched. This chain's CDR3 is CASSLETGYRNQPQHF. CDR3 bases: TGTGCCAGCAGTCTCGAGACAGGGTATCGCAATCAGCCCCAGCATTTT.

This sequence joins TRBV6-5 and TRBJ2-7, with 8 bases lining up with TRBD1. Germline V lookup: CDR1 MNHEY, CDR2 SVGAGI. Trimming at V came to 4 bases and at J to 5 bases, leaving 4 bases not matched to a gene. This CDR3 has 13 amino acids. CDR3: CASSSDRDNEQYF. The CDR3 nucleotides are TGTGCCAGCAGTTCGGACAGGGACAACGAGCAGTACTTC.

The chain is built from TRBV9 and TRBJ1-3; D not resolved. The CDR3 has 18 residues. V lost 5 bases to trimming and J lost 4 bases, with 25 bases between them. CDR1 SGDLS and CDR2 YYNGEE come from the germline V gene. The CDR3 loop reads CASSPSLTGGGWGNTIYF. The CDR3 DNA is TGTGCCAGCAGTCCCTCGTTAACCGGCGGAGGGTGGGGAAACACCATATATTTT.

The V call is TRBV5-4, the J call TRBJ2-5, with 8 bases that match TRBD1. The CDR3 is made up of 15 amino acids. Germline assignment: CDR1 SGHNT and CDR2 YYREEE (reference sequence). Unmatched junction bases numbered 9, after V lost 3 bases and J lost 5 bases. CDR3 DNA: TGTGCCAGCAGCTCAACCGGGACAGGTACGGAGACCCAGTACTTC. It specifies CASSSTGTGTETQYF.

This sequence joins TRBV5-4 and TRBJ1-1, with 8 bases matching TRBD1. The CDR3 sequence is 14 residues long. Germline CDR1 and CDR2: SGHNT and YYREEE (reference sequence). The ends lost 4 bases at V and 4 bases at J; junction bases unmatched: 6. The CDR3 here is CASSTRGLGTEAFF. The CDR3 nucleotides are TGTGCCAGCAGCACCAGGGGGCTAGGCACTGAAGCTTTCTTT.

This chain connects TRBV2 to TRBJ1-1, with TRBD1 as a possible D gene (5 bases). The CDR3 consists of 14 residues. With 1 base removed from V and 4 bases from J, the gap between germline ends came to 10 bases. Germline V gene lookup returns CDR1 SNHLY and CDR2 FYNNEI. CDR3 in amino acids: CASSEGLGGTEAFF. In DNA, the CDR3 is TGTGCCAGCAGTGAAGGGTTGGGGGGCACTGAAGCTTTCTTT. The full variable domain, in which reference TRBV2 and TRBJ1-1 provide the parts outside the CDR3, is EPEVTQTPSHQVTQMGQEVILRCVPISNHLYFYWYRQILGQKVEFLVSFYNNEISEKSEIFDDQFSVERPDGSNFTLKIRSTKLEDSAMYFCASSEGLGGTEAFFGQGTRLTVV.

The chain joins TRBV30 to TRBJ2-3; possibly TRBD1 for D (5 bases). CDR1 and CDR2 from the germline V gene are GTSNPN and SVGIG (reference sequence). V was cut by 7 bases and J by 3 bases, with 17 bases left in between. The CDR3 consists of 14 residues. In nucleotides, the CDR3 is TGTGCCTCCGGATTTCAGGGATTTACAGATACGCAGTATTTT. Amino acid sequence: CASGFQGFTDTQYF.

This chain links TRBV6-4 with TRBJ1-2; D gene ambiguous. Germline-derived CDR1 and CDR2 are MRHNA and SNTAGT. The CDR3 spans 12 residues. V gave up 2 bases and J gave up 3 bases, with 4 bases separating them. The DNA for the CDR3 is TGTGCCAGCAGTGACGGCCACTATGGCTACACCTTC. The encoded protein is CASSDGHYGYTF.

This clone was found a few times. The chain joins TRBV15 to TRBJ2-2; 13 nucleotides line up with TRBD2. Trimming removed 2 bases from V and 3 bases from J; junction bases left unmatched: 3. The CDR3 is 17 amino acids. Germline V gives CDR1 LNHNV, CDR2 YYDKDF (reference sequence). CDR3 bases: TGTGCCACCAGCAGACCGGGACTAGCGGGGTACACCGGGGAGCTGTTTTTT. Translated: CATSRPGLAGYTGELFF.

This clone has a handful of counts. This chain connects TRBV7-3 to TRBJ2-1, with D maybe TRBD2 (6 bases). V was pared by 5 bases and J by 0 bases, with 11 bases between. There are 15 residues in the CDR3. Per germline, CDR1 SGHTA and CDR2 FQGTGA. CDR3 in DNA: TGTGCCAGCAGCCGAGCGGGCATCTCCTACAATGAGCAGTTCTTC. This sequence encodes CASSRAGISYNEQFF.

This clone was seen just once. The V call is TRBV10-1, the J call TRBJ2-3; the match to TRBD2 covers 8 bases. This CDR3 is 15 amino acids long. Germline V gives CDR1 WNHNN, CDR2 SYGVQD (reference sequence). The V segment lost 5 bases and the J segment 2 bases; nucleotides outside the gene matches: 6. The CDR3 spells CASSRSGRFTDTQYF. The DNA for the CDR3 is TGCGCCAGCAGTAGAAGCGGGAGATTCACAGATACGCAGTATTTT.

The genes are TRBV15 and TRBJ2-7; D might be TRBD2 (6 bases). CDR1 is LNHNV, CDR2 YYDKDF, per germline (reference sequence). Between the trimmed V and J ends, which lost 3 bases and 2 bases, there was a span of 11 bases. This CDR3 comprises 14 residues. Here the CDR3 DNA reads TGTGCCACCAGCAGGGGAACTAGCCCCTACGAGCAGTACTTC. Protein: CATSRGTSPYEQYF. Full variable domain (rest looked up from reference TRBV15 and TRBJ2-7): DAMVIQNPRYQVTQFGKPVTLSCSQTLNHNVMYWYQQKSSQAPKLLFHYYDKDFNNEADTPDNFQSRRPNTSFCFLDIRSPGLGDTAMYLCATSRGTSPYEQYFGPGTRLTVT.

CDR3 region: CASSTGLAGGPSGELFF. The CDR3 coding sequence is TGCGCCAGCAGCACGGGACTAGCGGGAGGGCCCTCCGGGGAGCTGTTTTTT. The chain joins TRBV5-1 to TRBJ2-2, with TRBD2 matching over 16 bases. Germline V gene lookup returns CDR1 SGHRS and CDR2 YFSETQ. V was pared by 4 bases and J by 6 bases, with 6 bases of the junction left unmatched. This CDR3 spans 17 amino acids. Variable domain in full (rest from reference TRBV5-1 and TRBJ2-2): KAGVTQTPRYLIKTRGQQVTLSCSPISGHRSVSWYQQTPGQGLQFLFEYFSETQRNKGNFPGRFSGRQFSNSRSEMNVSTLELGDSALYLCASSTGLAGGPSGELFFGEGSRLTVL.

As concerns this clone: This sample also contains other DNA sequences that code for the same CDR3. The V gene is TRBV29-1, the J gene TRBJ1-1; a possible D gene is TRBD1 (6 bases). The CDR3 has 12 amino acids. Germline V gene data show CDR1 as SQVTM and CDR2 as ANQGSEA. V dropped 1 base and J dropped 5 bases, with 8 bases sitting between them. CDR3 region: CSVEGGGTEAFF. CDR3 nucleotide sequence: TGCAGCGTTGAAGGAGGGGGAACTGAAGCTTTCTTT.

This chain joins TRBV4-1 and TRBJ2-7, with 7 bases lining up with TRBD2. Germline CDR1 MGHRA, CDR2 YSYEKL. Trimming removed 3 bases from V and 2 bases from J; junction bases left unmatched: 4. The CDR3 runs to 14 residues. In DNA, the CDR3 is TGCGCCAGCAGCCATCAGCGGGAAACCTACGAGCAGTACTTC. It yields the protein CASSHQRETYEQYF.

The CDR3 is CASSLSGTSGRAAEQYF. CDR3 in DNA: TGTGCCAGCAGCTTATCCGGGACTAGCGGGAGGGCCGCCGAGCAGTACTTC. The chain uses TRBV7-9 and TRBJ2-7; 16 bases map to TRBD2. Germline V lookup: CDR1 SEHNR, CDR2 FQNEAQ (reference sequence). This CDR3 region has 17 residues. V shed 2 bases and J 6 bases; nucleotides not matched to a gene: 7.

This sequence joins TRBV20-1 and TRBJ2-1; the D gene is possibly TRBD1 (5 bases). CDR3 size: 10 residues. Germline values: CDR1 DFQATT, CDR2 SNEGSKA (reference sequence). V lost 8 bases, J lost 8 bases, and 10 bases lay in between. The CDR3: CSLGVDEQFF. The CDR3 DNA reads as TGCAGTCTAGGGGTAGATGAGCAGTTCTTC.

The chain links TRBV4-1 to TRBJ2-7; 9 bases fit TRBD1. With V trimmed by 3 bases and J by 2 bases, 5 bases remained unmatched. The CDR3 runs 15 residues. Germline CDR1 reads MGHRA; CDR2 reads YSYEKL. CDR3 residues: CASSHQTGGTYEQYF. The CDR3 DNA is TGCGCCAGCAGCCACCAGACAGGGGGTACCTACGAGCAGTACTTC.

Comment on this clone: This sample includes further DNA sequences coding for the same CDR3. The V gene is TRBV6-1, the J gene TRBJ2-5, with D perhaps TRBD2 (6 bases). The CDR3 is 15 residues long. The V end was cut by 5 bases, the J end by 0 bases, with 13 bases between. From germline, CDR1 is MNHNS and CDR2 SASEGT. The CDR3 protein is CASSPGLQYQETQYF. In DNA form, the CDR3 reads TGTGCCAGCAGTCCAGGACTACAGTACCAAGAGACCCAGTACTTC.

CDR3 DNA: TGTGCCACCCTATCACTAGCGGACTCAAACAATGAGCAGTTCTTC. The encoded protein is CATLSLADSNNEQFF. The rearrangement links TRBV19 to TRBJ2-1; TRBD2 aligns across 8 bases. The CDR3 has 15 residues. Germline assignment: CDR1 LNHDA and CDR2 SQIVND (reference sequence). With 10 bases clipped from V and 5 bases from J, the junction kept 13 bases outside the gene matches.

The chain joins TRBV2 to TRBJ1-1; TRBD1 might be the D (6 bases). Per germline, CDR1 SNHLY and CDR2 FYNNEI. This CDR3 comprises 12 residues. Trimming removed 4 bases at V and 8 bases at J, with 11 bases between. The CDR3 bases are TGTGCCAGCAGTGCCACAGGGATGGAAGCTTTCTTT. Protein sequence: CASSATGMEAFF.

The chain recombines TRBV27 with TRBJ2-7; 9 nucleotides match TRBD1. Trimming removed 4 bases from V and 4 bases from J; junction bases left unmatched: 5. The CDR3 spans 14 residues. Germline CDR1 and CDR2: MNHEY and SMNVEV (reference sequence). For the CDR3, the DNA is TGTGCCAGCAGTTCGCCGGGACAGGGTTACGAGCAGTACTTC. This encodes CASSSPGQGYEQYF.

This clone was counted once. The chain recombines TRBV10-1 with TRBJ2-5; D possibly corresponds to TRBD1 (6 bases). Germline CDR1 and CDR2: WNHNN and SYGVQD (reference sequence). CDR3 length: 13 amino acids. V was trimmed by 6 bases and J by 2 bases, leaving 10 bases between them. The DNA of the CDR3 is TGCGCCAGCAGCGGACAGTTACAAGAGACCCAGTACTTC. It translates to CASSGQLQETQYF.

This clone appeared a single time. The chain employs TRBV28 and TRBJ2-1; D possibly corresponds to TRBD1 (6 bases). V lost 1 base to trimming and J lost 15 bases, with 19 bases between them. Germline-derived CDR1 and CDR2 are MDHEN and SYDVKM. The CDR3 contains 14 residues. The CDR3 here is CASSLSGGVGGAFF. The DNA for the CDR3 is TGTGCCAGCAGTTTATCTGGCGGCGTAGGGGGAGCGTTCTTC.

The chain's CDR3 is CASSRMDSVSGNTIYF. The CDR3 bases are TGTGCCAGCAGCAGAATGGACAGCGTCTCTGGAAACACCATATATTTT. This chain links TRBV21-1 with TRBJ1-3; the DNA was not used to check the table's D call, TRBD1. TRBV21-1 is reported as a pseudogene. The CDR3 covers 16 residues.

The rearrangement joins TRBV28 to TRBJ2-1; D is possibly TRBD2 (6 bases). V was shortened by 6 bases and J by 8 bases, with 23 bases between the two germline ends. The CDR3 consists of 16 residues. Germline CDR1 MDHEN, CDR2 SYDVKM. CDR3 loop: CASRKGLPRGKDEQFF. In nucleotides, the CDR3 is TGTGCCAGCAGAAAGGGACTTCCCCGCGGGAAGGATGAGCAGTTCTTC.

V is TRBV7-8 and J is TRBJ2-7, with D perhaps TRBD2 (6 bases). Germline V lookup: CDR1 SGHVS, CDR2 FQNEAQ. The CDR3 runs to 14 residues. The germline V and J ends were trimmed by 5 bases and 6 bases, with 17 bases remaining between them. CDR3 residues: CASSPAAGRSEQYF. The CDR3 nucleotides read TGTGCCAGCAGCCCGGCTGCGGGGCGTAGCGAGCAGTACTTC. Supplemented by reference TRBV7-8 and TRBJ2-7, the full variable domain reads GAGVSQSPRYKVAKRGQDVALRCDPISGHVSLFWYQQALGQGPEFLTYFQNEAQLDKSGLPSDRFFAERPEGSVSTLKIQRTQQEDSAVYLCASSPAAGRSEQYFGPGTRLTVT.

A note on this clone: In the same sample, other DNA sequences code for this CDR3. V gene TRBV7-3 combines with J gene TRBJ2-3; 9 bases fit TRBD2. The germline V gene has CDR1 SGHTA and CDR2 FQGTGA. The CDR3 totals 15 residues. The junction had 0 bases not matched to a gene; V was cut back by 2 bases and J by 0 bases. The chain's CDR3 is CASSLAGGSTDTQYF. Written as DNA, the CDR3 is TGTGCCAGCAGCTTAGCGGGAGGGAGCACAGATACGCAGTATTTT.